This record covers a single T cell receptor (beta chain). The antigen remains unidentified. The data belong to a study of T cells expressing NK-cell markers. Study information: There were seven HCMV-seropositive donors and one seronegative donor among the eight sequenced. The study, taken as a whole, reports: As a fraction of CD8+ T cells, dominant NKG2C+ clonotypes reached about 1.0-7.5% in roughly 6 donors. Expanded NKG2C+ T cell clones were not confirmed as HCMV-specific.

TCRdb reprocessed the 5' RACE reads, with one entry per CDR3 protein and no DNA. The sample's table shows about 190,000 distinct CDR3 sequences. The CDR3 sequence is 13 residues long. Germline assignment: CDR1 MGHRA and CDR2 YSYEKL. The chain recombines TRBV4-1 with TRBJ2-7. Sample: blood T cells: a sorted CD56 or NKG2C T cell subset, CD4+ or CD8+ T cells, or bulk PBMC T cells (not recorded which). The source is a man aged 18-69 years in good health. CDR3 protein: CASSQNIGYEQYF.